This TCR beta chain was observed in a study of read filtering for tumor transcriptome and immune sequencing. In the study overall: Among patients, approximately 17 were male and some 15 female, aged about 47 to 85 (mean about 69).

From about 400 ng of RNA, a library with molecular barcoded alpha/delta and beta/gamma adaptors was made. TCRdb recomputed calls from the reads with MiXCR, one row per CDR3 protein. The table has tens of thousands of distinct CDR3 sequences, roughly 21% seen once. This clonotype was found many times. CDR1 is SNHLY and CDR2 is FYNNEI in the germline V gene. V shed 2 bases, J shed 8 bases, and the junction held 8 bases outside the gene matches. This CDR3 region has 14 residues. The receptor was derived from a donor aged 40 or older with multiple myeloma. The V call is TRBV2, the J call TRBJ1-2; 7 bases line up with TRBD1. Material for sequencing was a population of CD138-negative cells sorted from bone marrow. CDR3 in DNA: TGTGCCAGCAGTGAATGGGAGGGGGCGAGGGGCTACACCTTC. Protein product: CASSEWEGARGYTF.